Below are 18 T cell receptor beta chains sequenced from a single sample in a study of vaccination effects on CD4 cells after COVID-19. ViraFEST expansion of antigen-specific CD4+ T cells with viral peptide pools preceded sequencing. Following 10 days of culture, CD4+ T cells were isolated. Between March and December 2020, the person had a SARS-CoV-2 infection that PCR confirmed. Method: immunoSEQ multiplex PCR; TCRdb's copy keeps in-frame clones and lacks some. Of about 45,000 clones in the sample, 75% are singletons; the top ten hold 29%. No antigen has been assigned to these receptors. The specimen was CD4+ T cells from PBMCs cultured with a peptide pool, collected before COVID-19 vaccination. The receptors were gathered from a human donor who had a prior SARS-CoV-2 infection.

The genes are TRBV12-3 or TRBV12-4 and TRBJ1-5; perhaps TRBD1 as D (5 bases). This CDR3 has 12 amino acids. The V end lost 6 bases, the J end lost 3 bases, and 6 bases lay between the germline ends. This chain's CDR3 is CASSRVNQPQHF. In nucleotides, the CDR3 is TGTGCCAGCAGCAGGGTCAATCAGCCCCAGCATTTT.

The V gene is TRBV5-1, the J gene TRBJ1-2, with 9 bases that match TRBD1. This CDR3 is built from 16 residues. CDR1 is SGHRS, CDR2 YFSETQ, per germline. Trimming cost V 4 bases and J 3 bases; bases outside gene matches: 10. CDR3 bases: TGCGCCAGCAGCCAAAAATCGACAGGGGGTCACTATGGCTACACCTTC. Residues: CASSQKSTGGHYGYTF.

V is TRBV5-4 and J is TRBJ2-3; 12 bases map to TRBD2. The V gene's germline CDR1 is SGHNT and CDR2 YYREEE (reference sequence). CDR3 length equals 16 residues. The J segment lost 2 bases and the V segment lost 4 bases, leaving 5 bases of the junction unmatched. The CDR3 sequence is CASSRGLAGLTDTQYF. As DNA, the CDR3 is TGTGCCAGCAGCCGGGGACTAGCGGGTCTCACAGATACGCAGTATTTT.

V is TRBV6-2 or TRBV6-3 and J is TRBJ2-5, with 7 bases lining up with TRBD1. The CDR3 has 14 amino acids. The V and J ends lost 5 bases and 1 base, in that order; junction bases with no gene match: 4. Looked up from germline, CDR1 is MNHEY and CDR2 is SVGEGT. The CDR3 bases are TGTGCCAGCAGTCGGGGACAGCCCCAAGAGACCCAGTACTTC. Its protein is CASSRGQPQETQYF.

The J gene is TRBJ2-1, the V gene TRBV9; 11 bases fit TRBD2. Germline loops: CDR1 SGDLS, CDR2 YYNGEE. The CDR3 totals 16 residues. The junction had 4 bases not matched to a gene; V was cut back by 0 bases and J by 5 bases. The CDR3 region is CASSVGLAGGHNEQFF. The CDR3 nucleotides read TGTGCCAGCAGCGTAGGTTTAGCGGGAGGGCACAATGAGCAGTTCTTC.

A single count supports this clone. The chain joins TRBV4-2 to TRBJ2-5; D remains unclear. The CDR3 length is 13 residues. V lost 0 bases and J lost 4, with 6 bases in between. Per the germline V gene, CDR1 is LGHNA and CDR2 is YNFKEQ. CDR3 amino acids: CASSQDRRETQYF. CDR3 nucleotides: TGTGCCAGCAGCCAAGATAGAAGAGAGACCCAGTACTTC.

V gene TRBV19 combines with J gene TRBJ2-7; tentatively, D is TRBD1 or TRBD2 (6 bases each). Trimming cost V 7 bases and J 4 bases, with 20 bases left between them. CDR3 length: 15 amino acids. Germline V lookup: CDR1 LNHDA, CDR2 SQIVND (reference sequence). The chain's CDR3 is CASTLGWGAGYEQYF. The CDR3 DNA follows: TGTGCCAGTACTTTAGGCTGGGGGGCGGGGTACGAGCAGTACTTC.

The rearrangement uses TRBV6-1 and TRBJ1-2, with a tentative D call TRBD1 (6 bases). Germline-derived CDR1 and CDR2 are MNHNS and SASEGT. The CDR3 runs to 13 residues. V was pared by 2 bases and J by 4 bases, with 8 bases between. CDR3: CASSEQGSYGYTF. CDR3 coding DNA: TGTGCCAGCAGTGAACAGGGGTCCTATGGCTACACCTTC.

The genes are TRBV29-1 and TRBJ2-5; tentatively, D is TRBD2 (5 bases). Per the germline V gene, CDR1 is SQVTM and CDR2 is ANQGSEA. V was shortened by 5 bases and J by 3 bases, with 10 bases between the two germline ends. The CDR3 extends over 12 amino acids. The CDR3 sequence is CSVLEGEETQYF. The CDR3 nucleotides read TGCAGCGTTCTAGAGGGAGAAGAGACCCAGTACTTC.

The CDR3 sequence is CASSQGPGQGSGANVLTF. The CDR3 DNA sequence: TGCGCCAGCAGCCAAGGTCCGGGACAGGGGTCCGGGGCCAACGTCCTGACTTTC. The chain carries TRBV4-1 and TRBJ2-6, with 10 nucleotides matching TRBD1. The CDR3 runs 18 residues. Per germline, CDR1 MGHRA and CDR2 YSYEKL. V shed 1 base and J 4 bases; nucleotides not matched to a gene: 7.

The chain couples TRBV18 to TRBJ1-2; 11 nucleotides agree with TRBD1. After removal of 3 bases from V and 7 bases from J, the junction contained 7 bases not matched to a gene. CDR1 is KGHSH, CDR2 LQKENI, per germline. The CDR3 is 15 amino acids. The CDR3 region has the DNA TGTGCCAGCTCACCGCAAGGACAGGGGGCCGGTGGCTACACCTTC. This translates into CASSPQGQGAGGYTF.

This clone was seen more than once but under ten times. The chain carries TRBV4-2 and TRBJ1-1; unclear D gene. Trimming took off 0 bases at V and 8 bases at J, with 10 bases between the two ends. In germline, CDR1 is LGHNA, CDR2 YNFKEQ. The CDR3 is made up of 13 amino acids. The CDR3 nucleotides read TGTGCCAGCAGCCAAGATCCGACACACGAAGCTTTCTTT. Its protein is CASSQDPTHEAFF.

The chain links TRBV7-2 to TRBJ1-2; 10 bases match TRBD1. Trimming removed 5 bases from V and 7 bases from J; junction bases left unmatched: 19. The length of the CDR3 is 18 residues. The germline gives CDR1 SGHTA, CDR2 FQGNSA. This chain's CDR3 is CASSLRPGQGTLIFGYTF. Written as DNA, the CDR3 is TGTGCCAGCAGCCTACGCCCGGGACAGGGGACCCTTATTTTTGGCTACACCTTC. The full variable domain, completed using reference TRBV7-2 and TRBJ1-2, is GAGVSQSPSNKVTEKGKDVELRCDPISGHTALYWYRQSLGQGLEFLIYFQGNSAPDKSGLPSDRFSAERTGGSVSTLTIQRTQQEDSAVYLCASSLRPGQGTLIFGYTFGSGTRLTVV.

J is TRBJ2-6 and V is TRBV4-1, with D possibly being TRBD1 (6 bases). The germline V and J ends were trimmed by 4 bases and 0 bases, with 16 bases remaining between them. The germline gives CDR1 MGHRA, CDR2 YSYEKL. The CDR3 loop spans 18 amino acids. CDR3 in amino acids: CASSRGPAPTSGANVLTF. CDR3 bases: TGCGCCAGCAGCCGGGGGCCCGCACCGACCTCTGGGGCCAACGTCCTGACTTTC.

The chain employs TRBV7-2 and TRBJ2-3, with no clear D. The CDR3 extends over 12 amino acids. CDR1 is SGHTA, CDR2 FQGNSA, per germline. V shed 5 bases and J shed 2 bases, with 5 bases lying between them. In DNA, the CDR3 is TGTGCCAGCAGCCCGTACACAGATACGCAGTATTTT. Its translation: CASSPYTDTQYF.

The chain uses TRBV2 and TRBJ1-6, with D uncertain. Germline lookup yields CDR1 SNHLY and CDR2 FYNNEI. The CDR3 has 13 amino acids. V was clipped by 4 bases and J by 10 bases, with 11 bases between them. The CDR3 loop is CASSAAPRSPLHF. DNA of the CDR3: TGTGCCAGCAGTGCCGCCCCCCGCTCACCCCTCCACTTT.

The V and J genes are TRBV5-6 and TRBJ2-1; the D is unclear. The CDR3 spans 15 residues. Deletions cut 4 bases from V and 2 bases from J, with 13 bases between. Germline CDR1 and CDR2: SGHDT and YYEEEE. CDR3 region: CASSPPRVTYNEQFF. In DNA form, the CDR3 reads TGTGCCAGCAGCCCGCCCCGGGTTACCTACAATGAGCAGTTCTTC. Together with reference TRBV5-6 and TRBJ2-1, the CDR3 gives the full variable domain: DAGVTQSPTHLIKTRGQQVTLRCSPKSGHDTVSWYQQALGQGPQFIFQYYEEEERQRGNFPDRFSGHQFPNYSSELNVNALLLGDSALYLCASSPPRVTYNEQFFGPGTRLTVL.

The chain carries TRBV4-1 and TRBJ2-7; 11 nucleotides align to TRBD2. V dropped 4 bases and J dropped 1; count of bases not matched to a gene: 6. Germline V gene lookup returns CDR1 MGHRA and CDR2 YSYEKL. CDR3 length: 16 amino acids. CDR3 region: CASSRLAGPLSYEQYF. The CDR3 DNA is TGCGCCAGCAGCCGACTAGCGGGGCCCTTATCCTACGAGCAGTACTTC.